This section outlines one T cell receptor beta chain sequence together with its context. The entry originates in a study of T cell changes during pregnancy in multiple sclerosis. The CDR3 is made up of 14 amino acids. Trimming at V came to 3 bases and at J to 7 bases, leaving 7 bases not matched to a gene. CDR1 is SGDLS, CDR2 YYNGEE, per germline. Profiled with immunoSEQ multiplex PCR; TCRdb holds only in-frame clones, not every one. This sample has about 68,000 clones, with 90% found just once. The TCR comes from a female donor with multiple sclerosis, enrolled in a pregnancy study. Sequencing was performed on peripheral blood, taken in the third trimester of pregnancy. This rearrangement joins TRBV9 to TRBJ1-2; TRBD1 matches 9 bases. The CDR3 DNA is TGTGCCAGCAGCGCAGGGACAGGGTTGAGTGGCTACACCTTC. Translation gives CASSAGTGLSGYTF.